One and the same sample provided the 30 T cell receptor beta chains below, sequenced in a study of cytomegalovirus exposure and HLA in healthy donors. The PCR ran on 60 Vbeta and 13 Jbeta primers. Profiling relied on immunoSEQ multiplex PCR, and the TCRdb table lists in-frame clones only, not all of them. The sample shows about 110,000 clones, 75% of them seen only once. Sequenced sample: PBMCs. These receptors were obtained from a man aged 40-49 years in good health and CMV-seronegative.

This sequence joins TRBV5-1 and TRBJ1-2; TRBD1 agrees at 7 bases. Germline trimming cut 0 bases from V and 5 bases from J; bases unmatched to any gene: 7. The CDR3 is 15 amino acids. The germline V gene encodes CDR1 SGHRS and CDR2 YFSETQ. In DNA, the CDR3 is TGCGCCAGCAGCTTGGAGAAGGGGGCTGGTTATGGCTACACCTTC. This translates into CASSLEKGAGYGYTF.

In regard to this clone: Its ends do not fully match the called genes, so a read error is possible. The chain joins TRBV5-1 to TRBJ1-2; possibly TRBD1 for D (6 bases). The CDR3 contains 15 residues. Germline V gene lookup returns CDR1 SGHRS and CDR2 YFSETQ. The CDR3 nucleotides are TGCACCAGCAGCTTGGGGTCTGGGGGCGGCTATGGCTACACCTTC. It translates to CTSSLGSGGGYGYTF.

J is TRBJ2-4 and V is TRBV12-5, with D perhaps TRBD1 (7 bases). V was shortened by 9 bases and J by 0 bases, with 21 bases between the two germline ends. The CDR3 has 17 amino acids. The V gene's germline CDR1 is LGHNT and CDR2 FRNRAP. CDR3 region: CASAAQGGRIAKNIQYF. The DNA for the CDR3 is TGTGCTAGCGCTGCCCAGGGGGGTCGGATAGCCAAAAACATTCAGTACTTC. The full variable domain, completed using reference TRBV12-5 and TRBJ2-4, is DARVTQTPRHKVTEMGQEVTMRCQPILGHNTVFWYRQTMMQGLELLAYFRNRAPLDDSGMPKDRFSAEMPDATLATLKIQPSEPRDSAVYFCASAAQGGRIAKNIQYFGAGTRLSVL.

J is TRBJ2-1 and V is TRBV7-3; D is perhaps TRBD1 (6 bases). The ends were cut back, 3 bases at V and 14 bases at J, with 17 bases in the middle. The CDR3 loop spans 13 amino acids. The germline V gene has CDR1 SGHTA and CDR2 FQGTGA. CDR3 in amino acids: CASSFSTGTPKFF. CDR3 bases: TGTGCCAGCAGCTTTTCTACCGGGACACCAAAGTTCTTC.

This chain connects TRBV7-6 to TRBJ1-1, with 7 positions matching TRBD1. CDR1 and CDR2 (germline): SGHVS, FNYEAQ. Trimming at V came to 4 bases and at J to 2 bases, leaving 10 bases not matched to a gene. CDR3 size: 16 residues. CDR3 sequence: CASSSTYRGSNTEAFF. In DNA form, the CDR3 reads TGTGCCAGCAGCTCCACCTACAGGGGTTCCAACACTGAAGCTTTCTTT.

The CDR3 protein is CASSVGPGQSYEQYF. CDR3 sequence (DNA): TGTGCCAGCAGCGTAGGGCCGGGACAGTCCTACGAGCAGTACTTC. J is TRBJ2-7 and V is TRBV9; 7 nucleotides agree with TRBD1. The CDR3 sequence is 15 residues long. CDR1 SGDLS and CDR2 YYNGEE come from the germline V gene. Trimming cost V 0 bases and J 1 base; bases outside gene matches: 4.

This clone has a single count. The genes are TRBV29-1 and TRBJ1-3, with 7 bases aligning to TRBD1. The CDR3 has 17 residues. Per the germline V gene, CDR1 is SQVTM and CDR2 is ANQGSEA. The ends lost 6 bases at V and 2 bases at J; junction bases unmatched: 16. CDR3: CSVQKVGGPGTGNTIYF. The CDR3 coding sequence is TGCAGCGTCCAGAAAGTAGGGGGCCCGGGAACTGGAAACACCATATATTTT.

The rearrangement uses TRBV7-2 and TRBJ1-1; the match to TRBD1 covers 10 bases. CDR1 is SGHTA, CDR2 FQGNSA, per germline. This CDR3 has 17 residues. Trimming took 5 bases from V and 4 from J; bases not matched to a gene: 13. The DNA of the CDR3 is TGTGCCAGCAGCCTGGTCCCGGGACAGGGGATGGGCACTGAAGCTTTCTTT. This sequence encodes CASSLVPGQGMGTEAFF.

J is TRBJ1-5 and V is TRBV5-6, with TRBD1 as a possible D gene (6 bases). This CDR3 spans 16 amino acids. Per the germline V gene, CDR1 is SGHDT and CDR2 is YYEEEE. V lost 0 bases, J lost 4 bases, and 14 bases lay in between. The CDR3 is CASSLGGQSWNQPQHF. The CDR3 DNA is TGTGCCAGCAGCTTGGGAGGACAGAGTTGGAATCAGCCCCAGCATTTT.

The V and J genes are TRBV2 and TRBJ2-7, with D tentatively TRBD2 (6 bases). Germline CDR1 and CDR2: SNHLY and FYNNEI. CDR3 length equals 20 residues. V was trimmed by 0 bases and J by 3 bases, leaving 27 bases between them. The CDR3 DNA is TGTGCCAGCAGTGAAGCGCTTCCGAGGGGCGGGGTGACGGCTGACTACGAGCAGTACTTC. Amino acids: CASSEALPRGGVTADYEQYF.

The rearrangement joins TRBV6-5 to TRBJ1-6; D is undetermined. V lost 4 bases and J 0 bases, leaving 7 bases between the germline ends. From germline, CDR1 is MNHEY and CDR2 SVGAGI. The length of the CDR3 is 15 residues. The CDR3 bases are TGTGCCAGCAGTTCAGCGAGCTCCTATAATTCACCCCTCCACTTT. Translating gives CASSSASSYNSPLHF.

This clone came up a few times. The V gene is TRBV5-1, the J gene TRBJ1-1, with 7 bases lining up with TRBD1. CDR3 size: 14 residues. CDR1 and CDR2 (germline): SGHRS, YFSETQ. The V segment lost 4 bases and the J segment 0 bases; nucleotides outside the gene matches: 3. CDR3 DNA: TGCGCCAGCAGCGGGGGACAGTTGAACACTGAAGCTTTCTTT. Its translation is CASSGGQLNTEAFF.

This clone turned up a few times. This chain joins TRBV5-5 and TRBJ1-1, with D maybe TRBD1 (6 bases). CDR3 length equals 15 residues. Trimming shortened V by 3 bases and J by 4 bases, and 16 bases separated the two germline ends. The germline V gene encodes CDR1 SGHKS and CDR2 YYEKEE (reference sequence). The CDR3 DNA reads TGTGCCAGCAGCTCAAGCCGCACAGGGTTCACTGAAGCTTTCTTT. Protein sequence: CASSSSRTGFTEAFF.

The V call is TRBV5-1, the J call TRBJ2-7; 14 nucleotides align to TRBD2. The CDR3 consists of 18 residues. Germline CDR1 reads SGHRS; CDR2 reads YFSETQ. The junction had 12 bases not matched to a gene; V was cut back by 4 bases and J by 3 bases. The CDR3 region is CASSRGTSGGLNFYEQYF. CDR3 bases: TGCGCCAGCAGCCGCGGGACTAGCGGGGGCCTGAATTTCTACGAGCAGTACTTC.

The chain is built from TRBV7-9 and TRBJ2-1; TRBD2 matches at 7 bases. The CDR3 has 14 amino acids. The ends lost 5 bases at V and 10 bases at J; junction bases unmatched: 11. Germline V gives CDR1 SEHNR, CDR2 FQNEAQ (reference sequence). DNA for the CDR3: TGTGCCAGCAGCGTACAGACTAGCCCCAAAGAGCAGTTCTTC. It yields the protein CASSVQTSPKEQFF.

The V call is TRBV11-3, the J call TRBJ2-5; 14 bases fit TRBD2. V lost 5 bases to trimming and J lost 2 bases; unmatched junction nucleotides: 4. The CDR3 spans 16 residues. From germline, CDR1 is SGHNT and CDR2 YENEEA. CDR3 in amino acids: CASSLGLAGGQETQYF. The CDR3 DNA reads TGTGCCAGCAGCCTTGGACTAGCGGGGGGACAAGAGACCCAGTACTTC. The variable domain in full, completed from reference TRBV11-3 and TRBJ2-5, reads EAGVVQSPRYKIIEKKQPVAFWCNPISGHNTLYWYLQNLGQGPELLIRYENEEAVDDSQLPKDRFSAERLKGVDSTLKIQPAELGDSAVYLCASSLGLAGGQETQYFGPGTRLLVL.

The DNA of the CDR3 is TGTGCCAGTAGTACCTCTAGACTCGGCGGGGAGCTGTTTTTT. Residues: CASSTSRLGGELFF. The chain couples TRBV19 to TRBJ2-2; the D is unclear. Per the germline V gene, CDR1 is LNHDA and CDR2 is SQIVND (reference sequence). The CDR3 is made up of 14 amino acids. Trimming removed 4 bases from V and 7 bases from J, with 13 bases in between.

The V gene is TRBV6-1, the J gene TRBJ2-2; 10 bases fit TRBD2. CDR1 is MNHNS and CDR2 is SASEGT in the germline V gene. V gave up 5 bases and J gave up 3 bases; unmatched junction bases: 3. This CDR3 has 15 amino acids. The chain's CDR3 is CASSRTSGDTGELFF. CDR3 sequence (DNA): TGTGCCAGCAGTCGAACTAGCGGGGACACCGGGGAGCTGTTTTTT.

This clone was seen a handful of times. The J gene is TRBJ2-2, the V gene TRBV9; D unresolved. This CDR3 region has 12 residues. With 4 bases removed from V and 9 bases from J, the gap between germline ends came to 10 bases. The germline gives CDR1 SGDLS, CDR2 YYNGEE. The CDR3 sequence is CASSPLERELFF. The CDR3 nucleotides read TGTGCCAGCAGCCCGCTAGAAAGGGAGCTGTTTTTT.

The genes are TRBV28 and TRBJ1-1; D may be TRBD1 (5 bases). This CDR3 contains 12 residues. Trimming pared 3 bases from V and 7 bases from J, leaving 9 bases between. The V gene's germline CDR1 is MDHEN and CDR2 SYDVKM. The DNA for the CDR3 is TGTGCCAGCAGTTTGAGACAGTGTGAAGCTTTCTTT. Its protein product is CASSLRQCEAFF. Full variable domain (rest looked up from reference TRBV28 and TRBJ1-1): DVKVTQSSRYLVKRTGEKVFLECVQDMDHENMFWYRQDPGLGLRLIYFSYDVKMKEKGDIPEGYSVSREKKERFSLILESASTNQTSMYLCASSLRQCEAFFGQGTRLTVV.

This rearrangement joins TRBV5-4 to TRBJ2-3, with 7 bases aligning to TRBD2. The CDR3 extends over 14 amino acids. Germline assignment: CDR1 SGHNT and CDR2 YYREEE (reference sequence). V gave up 4 bases and J gave up 2 bases; unmatched junction bases: 4. Written as DNA, the CDR3 is TGTGCCAGCAGCCCAGCGGGGACCACAGATACGCAGTATTTT. This gives the protein CASSPAGTTDTQYF.

The V gene is TRBV6-1, the J gene TRBJ1-5; 8 bases are shared with TRBD1. The V segment lost 5 bases and the J segment 7 bases; nucleotides outside the gene matches: 7. Germline CDR1 is MNHNS and CDR2 is SASEGT. This CDR3 comprises 14 residues. The CDR3, as DNA: TGTGCCAGCAGTCCGGGGACAGGCGCCCAGCCCCAGCATTTT. This gives the protein CASSPGTGAQPQHF.

The chain links TRBV13 to TRBJ1-2, with D unresolved. The CDR3 is made up of 14 amino acids. CDR1 is PRHDT, CDR2 FYEKMQ, per germline (reference sequence). V lost 0 bases, J lost 5 bases, and 10 bases lay in between. The chain's CDR3 is CASSLGTNRYGYTF. The CDR3 region has the DNA TGTGCCAGCAGCTTAGGGACTAATCGGTATGGCTACACCTTC.

The chain carries TRBV2 and TRBJ1-2; tentative D call: TRBD1 (6 bases). Between the trimmed V and J ends, which lost 4 bases and 4 bases, there was a span of 10 bases. CDR1 is SNHLY, CDR2 FYNNEI, per germline. The CDR3 spans 13 residues. CDR3: CASSAGQCYGYTF. Written as DNA, the CDR3 is TGTGCCAGCAGTGCCGGACAGTGCTATGGCTACACCTTC.

The V gene is TRBV5-5, the J gene TRBJ1-6; D gene uncertain. CDR3 size: 16 residues. Germline V gene data show CDR1 as SGHKS and CDR2 as YYEKEE (reference sequence). The V end lost 4 bases, the J end lost 6 bases, and 17 bases lay between the germline ends. CDR3 in DNA: TGTGCCAGCAGCCACAGAAGCGAGGACTTTAATTCACCCCTCCACTTT. Amino acids: CASSHRSEDFNSPLHF.

The rearrangement uses TRBV4-2 and TRBJ2-2; D is undetermined. The CDR3 sequence is 15 residues long. V dropped 1 base and J dropped 3 bases, with 9 bases sitting between them. Germline CDR1 reads LGHNA; CDR2 reads YNFKEQ. This chain's CDR3 is CASSQGTLYTGELFF. In DNA, the CDR3 is TGTGCCAGCAGCCAAGGTACTTTGTACACCGGGGAGCTGTTTTTT.

This chain uses TRBV11-2 with TRBJ2-7, with TRBD1 as a possible D gene (6 bases). The CDR3 is 15 amino acids. V was clipped by 0 bases and J by 6 bases, with 15 bases between them. CDR1 and CDR2 (germline): SGHAT, FQNNGV. CDR3 sequence: CASSLEIGQLGEQYF. CDR3 in DNA: TGTGCCAGCAGCTTAGAAATAGGACAGTTGGGCGAGCAGTACTTC. The full variable domain, completed using reference TRBV11-2 and TRBJ2-7, is EAGVAQSPRYKIIEKRQSVAFWCNPISGHATLYWYQQILGQGPKLLIQFQNNGVVDDSQLPKDRFSAERLKGVDSTLKIQPAKLEDSAVYLCASSLEIGQLGEQYFGPGTRLTVT.

The chain employs TRBV7-9 and TRBJ2-3, with a possible D match to TRBD1 (7 bases). V shed 5 bases and J shed 0 bases, with 9 bases lying between them. This CDR3 has 14 amino acids. Germline V gene data show CDR1 as SEHNR and CDR2 as FQNEAQ (reference sequence). The CDR3 sequence is CASSPGGSTDTQYF. DNA for the CDR3: TGTGCCAGCAGCCCAGGGGGGAGCACAGATACGCAGTATTTT.

The rearrangement uses TRBV6-1 and TRBJ2-6; D is possibly TRBD2 (5 bases). V lost 2 bases, J lost 2 bases, and 10 bases lay in between. The CDR3 runs 16 residues. The germline CDR1 and CDR2 sequences are MNHNS and SASEGT. The CDR3: CASSEYRGPGANVLTF. DNA of the CDR3: TGTGCCAGCAGTGAATATCGAGGGCCTGGGGCCAACGTCCTGACTTTC.

This clone was seen a single time. The V call is TRBV6-5, the J call TRBJ2-7; a weak D match, TRBD2 (5 bases). CDR1 MNHEY and CDR2 SVGAGI come from the germline V gene. The CDR3 extends over 14 amino acids. V was shortened by 5 bases and J by 2 bases, with 13 bases between the two germline ends. CDR3 DNA sequence: TGTGCCAGCAGTCGAACCGGGATCACCTACGAGCAGTACTTC. Amino acids: CASSRTGITYEQYF.